This T cell receptor beta chain was sequenced in a study of T-cell reconstitution after alpha-beta-depleted transplantation in children. Study-wide results and caveats: The origin of high day-60 TCRbeta diversity in some patients lay in surviving recipient T cells and thymic progenitors. One year post-transplant, T-cell counts and diversity were largely derived from T cells produced anew. Several hundred graft clones that had expanded were reportedly the source of alpha-beta T cells about two months after transplant.

This clonotype occurred a few times. The target antigen is unknown. In germline, CDR1 is LGHNA, CDR2 YSLEER. The CDR3 runs 17 residues. With 0 bases clipped from V and 5 bases from J, the junction kept 6 bases outside the gene matches. Construction of the TCRbeta library involved unique molecular identifiers. TCRdb fed the PCR reads into MiXCR, producing one record per CDR3 protein. This table holds about 980,000 distinct CDR3 sequences, around 30% found once. The starting material was PBMCs, mostly from graft donor cells, obtained 360 days after TCRalphabeta/CD19-depleted stem cell transplant. The V call is TRBV4-3, the J call TRBJ2-4, with 11 bases matching TRBD1. The TCR comes from a boy in the first two years of life who had a stem cell transplant for SCID, so the T cells may come from the graft donor. The CDR3 nucleotides are TGCGCCAGCAGCCAAGAGGCACCGGGACAGGGGGAAAACATTCAGTACTTC. Encoded protein: CASSQEAPGQGENIQYF.